This is a list of T cell receptor beta chains from one sample in a study of beta chain features in type 1 diabetes. Method: immunoSEQ multiplex PCR; TCRdb's copy keeps in-frame clones and lacks some. The sample lists 300,000 to 350,000 clones, roughly 12% occurring once. The sequencing sample was made of naive CD4+ T cells from blood. These receptor sequences come from a woman aged 18-29 years with type 1 diabetes. Each CDR3 is given with its conserved first and last residue. Each record gives: D gene, J gene, clone size, V gene, CDR3 protein, CDR3 DNA. The D gene is left open where the match is weak. Clone size is not always given. Where it is, it says once, few, many or a class for expanded clones.

NA | TRBJ2-5 | NA | TRBV27 | CASSLRVTEETQYF | TGTGCCAGCAGCCTGAGGGTTACGGAAGAGACCCAGTACTTC
TRBD1 | TRBJ2-3 | NA | TRBV5-4 | CASSPHPAGGMQYF | TGTGCCAGCAGCCCACATCCGGCAGGGGGTATGCAGTATTTT
NA | TRBJ1-1 | few | TRBV7-2 | CASSPGTDSRVAFF | TGTGCCAGCAGCCCGGGGACTGACAGTCGGGTGGCTTTCTTT
NA | TRBJ1-4 | NA | TRBV28 | CASSPGVVVGKLFF | TGTGCCAGCAGTCCGGGGGTGGTGGTTGGTAAACTGTTTTTT
TRBD1 | TRBJ2-1 | NA | TRBV28 | CASSSGQAAGNEQFF | TGTGCCAGCAGTTCGGGACAGGCCGCCGGCAATGAGCAGTTCTTC
NA | TRBJ2-4 | NA | TRBV15 | CATSRVSGPTQNIQYF | TGTGCCACCAGCAGAGTCAGCGGACCGACCCAAAACATTCAGTACTTC
NA | TRBJ2-1 | NA | TRBV30 | CAWRKGRYNEQFF | TGTGCCTGGAGAAAGGGGAGGTACAATGAGCAGTTCTTC
TRBD1 | TRBJ2-3 | few | TRBV28 | CASRARTGRTDTQYF | TGTGCCAGCAGAGCGAGGACAGGGAGGACAGATACGCAGTATTTT
NA | TRBJ2-7 | few | TRBV18 | CASSPGSLYEQYF | TGTGCCAGCTCACCGGGCTCTCTCTACGAGCAGTACTTC
TRBD1 | TRBJ1-1 | NA | TRBV9 | CASSVGGRTGQNTEAFF | TGTGCCAGCAGCGTAGGTGGCAGGACAGGGCAGAACACTGAAGCTTTCTTT
NA | TRBJ2-5 | NA | TRBV18 | CASSPPFPEETQYF | TGTGCCAGCTCACCACCATTCCCCGAGGAGACCCAGTACTTC
NA | TRBJ1-5 | few | TRBV27 | CASSWGGPGQPQHF | TGTGCCAGCAGTTGGGGGGGCCCGGGGCAGCCCCAGCATTTT
NA | TRBJ1-2 | NA | TRBV19 | CASSTGTLGGVGGYTF | TGTGCCAGTAGTACCGGGACGCTCGGGGGAGTTGGTGGCTACACCTTC
TRBD2 | TRBJ2-1 | NA | TRBV15 | CATSAAGTMNEQFF | TGTGCCACCAGCGCCGCCGGGACTATGAATGAGCAGTTCTTC
NA | TRBJ2-5 | few | TRBV29-1 | CSVEAPIAMEGETQYF | TGCAGCGTTGAAGCCCCGATCGCGATGGAGGGAGAGACCCAGTACTTC
NA | TRBJ1-1 | NA | TRBV5-1 | CASSLERGTEAFF | TGCGCCAGCAGCTTGGAGCGGGGCACTGAAGCTTTCTTT
TRBD1 | TRBJ1-2 | NA | TRBV11-2 | CASSGRGKSDGYTF | TGTGCCAGCAGCGGCAGGGGGAAGAGTGATGGCTACACCTTC
NA | TRBJ1-5 | few | TRBV9 | CASSVAGIGNQPQHF | TGTGCCAGCAGCGTAGCCGGGATCGGCAATCAGCCCCAGCATTTT
TRBD1 | TRBJ1-1 | few | TRBV18 | CASSPDRINTEAFF | TGTGCCAGCTCACCGGACAGGATAAACACTGAAGCTTTCTTT
NA | TRBJ1-2 | few | TRBV2 | CASTIDGVGGYTF | TGTGCCAGCACAATCGACGGGGTAGGGGGCTACACCTTC
TRBD1 | TRBJ1-5 | NA | TRBV12-5 | CASGPSDRVDNQPQHF | TGTGCTAGTGGTCCTTCGGACAGGGTCGACAATCAGCCCCAGCATTTT
TRBD1 | TRBJ2-3 | few | TRBV7-9 | CASSLSATGHTDTQYF | TGTGCCAGCAGCTTATCGGCGACAGGGCACACAGATACGCAGTATTTT
TRBD2 | TRBJ2-3 | NA | TRBV2 | CASTPGLPSTDTQYF | TGTGCCAGCACTCCGGGACTACCTAGCACAGATACGCAGTATTTT
NA | TRBJ2-7 | NA | TRBV21-1 | CASSKDRDKVYEQYF | TGTGCCAGCAGCAAAGACCGGGACAAAGTCTACGAGCAGTACTTC
NA | TRBJ2-7 | NA | TRBV7-6 | CASSLGEKQYF | TGTGCCAGCAGCTTAGGGGAGAAGCAGTACTTC
NA | TRBJ2-7 | NA | TRBV2 | CASSEVRVNGEQYF | TGTGCCAGCAGTGAAGTCCGGGTCAATGGCGAGCAGTACTTC
NA | TRBJ2-7 | NA | TRBV28 | CASSLSGYEQYF | TGTGCCAGCAGTTTATCAGGCTACGAGCAGTACTTC
NA | TRBJ1-2 | NA | TRBV7-9 | CASSPTSMGPYGYTF | TGTGCCAGCAGCCCCACGTCGATGGGCCCCTATGGCTACACCTTC
NA | TRBJ1-1 | NA | TRBV18 | CASSEGTNTEAFF | TGTGCCAGCTCGGAGGGTACGAACACTGAAGCTTTCTTT
TRBD1 | TRBJ1-1 | NA | TRBV2 | CASSESLQGRGAFF | TGTGCCAGCAGTGAGTCATTACAGGGGCGTGGAGCTTTCTTT
TRBD1 | TRBJ1-2 | NA | TRBV30 | CAWILDRGDGYTF | TGTGCCTGGATATTGGACAGGGGTGATGGCTACACCTTC
TRBD1 | TRBJ1-1 | NA | TRBV12-5 | CASGPGQVNTEAFF | TGTGCTAGTGGCCCCGGACAGGTGAACACTGAAGCTTTCTTT
TRBD1 | TRBJ1-2 | few | TRBV7-2 | CASSPDRSYGYTF | TGTGCCAGCAGCCCGGACAGGAGCTATGGCTACACCTTC
NA | TRBJ2-5 | few | TRBV7-2 | CASRRDFQETQYF | TGTGCCAGCAGAAGGGACTTCCAAGAGACCCAGTACTTC
NA | TRBJ2-6 | NA | TRBV29-1 | CSVRGRDSGANVLTF | TGCAGCGTCCGAGGACGGGACTCTGGGGCCAACGTCCTGACTTTC
TRBD2 | TRBJ2-1 | NA | TRBV7-9 | CASSLGGGRPLYNEQFF | TGTGCCAGCAGCTTAGGGGGCGGGAGGCCACTTTACAATGAGCAGTTCTTC
NA | TRBJ2-1 | few | TRBV2 | CASTPWSIADNEQFF | TGTGCCAGCACCCCCTGGAGCATAGCTGACAATGAGCAGTTCTTC
NA | TRBJ1-5 | NA | TRBV27 | CASTPRGGRNQPQHF | TGTGCCAGCACCCCCCGGGGGGGGCGCAATCAGCCCCAGCATTTT
NA | TRBJ1-2 | NA | TRBV30 | CAWSLGTAHGYTF | TGTGCCTGGAGTCTCGGGACTGCCCATGGCTACACCTTC
TRBD1 | TRBJ2-2 | NA | TRBV19 | CASTKETGIRSGELFF | TGTGCCAGTACCAAAGAGACAGGGATAAGATCCGGGGAGCTGTTTTTT
NA | TRBJ2-7 | NA | TRBV5-1 | CASSPDGGPYEQYF | TGCGCCAGCAGCCCGGACGGGGGGCCCTACGAGCAGTACTTC
TRBD2 | TRBJ2-1 | NA | TRBV7-9 | CASSLVPSGYNEQFF | TGTGCCAGCAGCTTAGTCCCTAGCGGGTACAATGAGCAGTTCTTC
TRBD1 | TRBJ2-4 | few | TRBV2 | CASSTGEKNIQYF | TGTGCCAGCAGCACAGGGGAAAAAAACATTCAGTACTTC
NA | TRBJ2-2 | few | TRBV20-1 | CSARVAGELFF | TGCAGTGCCAGGGTGGCCGGGGAGCTGTTTTTT
TRBD2 | TRBJ2-1 | NA | TRBV9 | CASSAELAGADNEQFF | TGTGCCAGCAGCGCCGAACTAGCGGGAGCTGACAATGAGCAGTTCTTC
NA | TRBJ1-5 | few | TRBV30 | CAWSPGDRQPQHF | TGTGCCTGGAGTCCAGGGGATAGGCAGCCCCAGCATTTT
NA | TRBJ2-1 | NA | TRBV28 | CASSSMGGSYNEQFF | TGTGCCAGCAGTTCAATGGGGGGATCCTACAATGAGCAGTTCTTC
TRBD2 | TRBJ2-7 | NA | TRBV6-5 | CASSYSTSGRVYEQYF | TGTGCCAGCAGTTACTCAACTAGCGGGAGGGTTTACGAGCAGTACTTC
TRBD1 | TRBJ1-4 | NA | TRBV5-6 | CASRRTGGGEKLFF | TGTGCCAGCAGAAGAACAGGGGGCGGTGAAAAACTGTTTTTT
NA | TRBJ2-2 | few | TRBV30 | CAWSAASEGTGELFF | TGTGCCTGGAGTGCCGCATCCGAGGGCACCGGGGAGCTGTTTTTT